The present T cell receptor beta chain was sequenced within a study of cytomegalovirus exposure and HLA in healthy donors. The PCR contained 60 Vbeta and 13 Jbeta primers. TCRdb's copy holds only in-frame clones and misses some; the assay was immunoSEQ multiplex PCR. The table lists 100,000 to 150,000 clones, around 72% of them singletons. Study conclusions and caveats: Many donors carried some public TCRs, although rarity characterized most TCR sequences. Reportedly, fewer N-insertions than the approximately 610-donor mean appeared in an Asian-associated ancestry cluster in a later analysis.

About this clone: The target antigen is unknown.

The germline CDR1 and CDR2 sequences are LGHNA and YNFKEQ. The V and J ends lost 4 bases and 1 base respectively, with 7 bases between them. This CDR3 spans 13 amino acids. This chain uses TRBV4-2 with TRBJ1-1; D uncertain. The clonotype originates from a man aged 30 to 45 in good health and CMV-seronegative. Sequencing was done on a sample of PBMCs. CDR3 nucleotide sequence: TGTGCCAGCAGCCCCCGCGGGAACACTGAAGCTTTCTTT. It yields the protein CASSPRGNTEAFF.